The present T cell receptor beta chain was sequenced within a study of cytomegalovirus exposure and HLA in healthy donors. About the research overall: It was reported in a later analysis that the 100 to 150 validation repertoires used the same platform as the roughly 670 first-cohort repertoires. Overall study results and limits: Researchers counted about 150 TCR beta chains as cytomegalovirus-associated.

Some clones are missing from TCRdb's copy, which holds only in-frame ones; the method was immunoSEQ multiplex PCR. The table has over 120,000 clones, about 95% seen once. Germline V CDR1 and CDR2: KGHSH, LQKENI. Trimming cost V 3 bases and J 0 bases, with 5 bases left between them. This CDR3 contains 13 residues. This clone was picked up one time. The antigen remains unidentified. This sequence originates from a man aged 18 to 29 in good health and CMV-seropositive. J is TRBJ2-5 and V is TRBV18, with no clear D. The sample comprised PBMCs. The CDR3, as DNA: TGTGCCAGCTCACCTCAGTACCAAGAGACCCAGTACTTC. Translation gives CASSPQYQETQYF.